The text below deals with one T cell receptor beta chain. The target of this receptor is not known. No qualities accompany the bases; no much larger clone lies one base away. Receptor amplification or capture employed 5' RACE. Instrument on record: NextSeq 500. In the TCR library protocol, unique molecular identifiers were attached to individual cDNA molecules to correct for PCR bias and sequencing error. Both TCR alpha and beta chains were sequenced, and tight co-correlation was observed between alpha and beta sequence abundances in each sample. The authors' pipeline ran thus. Decombinator V4 was used to annotate the V gene, J gene and CDR3 of the TCR sequences. TCRs were defined as expanded if a significant change between any two time points was detected under a Poisson model with p below 0.0001. Abundances of TCRs were expressed as counts per million after normalisation to the total number of TCRs sequenced in each sample. MAIT TCRs were defined by TRAV1-2 paired with TRAJ12, TRAJ20 or TRAJ33, and iNKT TCRs by TRAV10 paired with TRAJ18. VDJdb, accessed 1 November 2021, was searched for CMV, EBV and SARS-CoV-2 annotated TCRs, excluding TCRs annotated for multiple antigens. TCRdb ran its own pipeline on the public reads, namely fastp trimming at Q25 and MiXCR clone calling, and kept in-frame beta chains. CDR3 protein duplicates are merged, each entry listing the most common genes and DNA. TCRdb, not the original authors, processed these V and J calls. This sample comprises roughly 63,000 distinct CDR3 sequences, approximately 12% of them detected only once. The top ten constitute more than 0.9% of the sample.

Set within a cohort of healthcare workers in London, UK, this nested case-control study involved weekly PCR testing of nasopharyngeal swabs along with blood sampling. Healthcare workers were recruited between 23 and 31 March 2020, during the week of the UK lockdown, and were followed weekly for up to about 15 weeks. The CDR3 numbers 13 residues from cysteine through phenylalanine. The DNA shown is the 39-base CDR3, in frame from base 1. The germline V gene (reference sequence) gives CDR1 as MNHNY and CDR2 as SVGAGI. The germline V end is reduced by 11 bases and the J end by 3 bases; junction bases left unmatched: 9. The sample belongs to a study of early T cells in non-severe SARS-CoV-2 infection (dated by TCRdb to the early 2020s). Background for the entire study: Bulk RNA from unsorted whole blood was used for TCR sequencing, so alpha and beta chains could not be paired. The research as a whole found: VDJdb matching was skewed toward anti-spike CD8 responses, so virus-specific expansions were likely underestimated and private and CD4 specificities were missed.

This receptor was taken from an adult who was a healthcare worker with PCR-confirmed SARS-CoV-2 infection or an uninfected control (not recorded which). The donor label of this sample is uncertain. This sample comprised whole blood, obtained at baseline. The chain links TRBV6-6 with TRBJ2-5, and 7 junctional nucleotides match TRBD1. The DNA reads as follows: TGTGCCTGCAACCGGGACAGAAAAGAGACCCAGTACTTC. It translates as CACNRDRKETQYF.